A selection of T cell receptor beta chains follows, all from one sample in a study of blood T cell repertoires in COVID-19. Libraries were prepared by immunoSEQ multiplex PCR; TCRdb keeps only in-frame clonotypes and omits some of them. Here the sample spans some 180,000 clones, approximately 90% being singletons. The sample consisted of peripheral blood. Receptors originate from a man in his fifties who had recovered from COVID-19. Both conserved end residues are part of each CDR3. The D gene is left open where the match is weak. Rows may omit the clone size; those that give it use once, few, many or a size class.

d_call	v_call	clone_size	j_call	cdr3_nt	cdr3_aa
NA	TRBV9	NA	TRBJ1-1	TGTGCCAGCAGCGAGGGGACACGGAACACTGAAGCTTTCTTT	CASSEGTRNTEAFF
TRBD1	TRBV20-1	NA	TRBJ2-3	TGCAGTGCTAGTCGGACAGGGTCTAGGTCCACAGATACGCAGTATTTT	CSASRTGSRSTDTQYF
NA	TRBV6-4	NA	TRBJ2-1	TGTGCCAGCAGTGACGCCCCAGGCTCCTACAATGAGCAGTTCTTC	CASSDAPGSYNEQFF
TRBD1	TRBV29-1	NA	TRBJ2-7	TGCAGCGCCAAAAAAACCGGGACAGGGGGTTACGAGCAGTACTTC	CSAKKTGTGGYEQYF
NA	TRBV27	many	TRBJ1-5	TGTGCCAGTGCCCCCAGTCATAGCAATCAGCCCCAGCATTTT	CASAPSHSNQPQHF
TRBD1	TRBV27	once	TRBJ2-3	TGTGCCAGCACCACCAGGACAGGGGAGGTCACAGATACGCAGTATTTT	CASTTRTGEVTDTQYF
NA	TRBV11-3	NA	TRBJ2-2	TGTGCCAGCAGCTCTGCGACCGGGGAGCTGTTTTTT	CASSSATGELFF
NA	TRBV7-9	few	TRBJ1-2	TGTGCCAGCAGCGCCCCGGACACCTATGGCTACACCTTC	CASSAPDTYGYTF
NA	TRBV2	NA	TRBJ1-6	TGTGCCAGCAGTGCGCAGGGTATGATCAACTCACCCCTCCACTTT	CASSAQGMINSPLHF
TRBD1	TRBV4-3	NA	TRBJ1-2	TGCGCCAGCAGCCAAGATGGCAGGGGGAACTATGGCTACACCTTC	CASSQDGRGNYGYTF
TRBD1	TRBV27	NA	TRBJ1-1	TGTGCCAGCAGTCCCCGTCCGACAGGGCCGAACACTGAAGCTTTCTTT	CASSPRPTGPNTEAFF
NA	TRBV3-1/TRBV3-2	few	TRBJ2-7	TGTGCCAGCAGCCAGGCGGCCGGGAGCTCCTACGAGCAGTACTTC	CASSQAAGSSYEQYF
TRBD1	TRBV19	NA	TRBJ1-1	TGTGCCAGTAGTATATTTGGACAGGCCCTTGCGGAAGAAGCTTTCTTT	CASSIFGQALAEEAFF
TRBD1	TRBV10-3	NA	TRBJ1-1	TGTGCCATAAGAGGACAGGGCAAGAACACTGAAGCTTTCTTT	CAIRGQGKNTEAFF
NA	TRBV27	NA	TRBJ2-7	TGTGCCAGCAGTCCTAGGACTTCCTTCTACGAGCAGTACTTC	CASSPRTSFYEQYF
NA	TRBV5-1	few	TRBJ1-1	TGCGCCAGCAGCCGCGAGTCAGGTTGGACTGAAGCTTTCTTT	CASSRESGWTEAFF
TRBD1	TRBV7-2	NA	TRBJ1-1	TGTGCCAGCAGCTCCAAAGGACAGGGGCCGGCAGCTTTCTTT	CASSSKGQGPAAFF
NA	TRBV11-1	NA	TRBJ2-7	TGTGCCAGCAGCCCACGTATTAGATACGAGCAGTACTTC	CASSPRIRYEQYF
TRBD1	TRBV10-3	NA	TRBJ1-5	TGTGCCATCAGCCCGACAGGGGACCCCAATCAGCCCCAGCATTTT	CAISPTGDPNQPQHF
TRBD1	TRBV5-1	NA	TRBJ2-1	TGCGCCAGCAGCTTGGACCCTTACAGGGGTTACAATGAGCAGTTCTTC	CASSLDPYRGYNEQFF
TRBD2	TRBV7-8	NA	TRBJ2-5	TGTGCCAGCAGCTTAGCGGGGGGGCTAGCGGGGAGAGAGACCCAGTACTTC	CASSLAGGLAGRETQYF
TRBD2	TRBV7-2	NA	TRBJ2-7	TGTGCCAGCAGCTTAGCGGGGGAGGGGTTGGACGAGCAGTACTTC	CASSLAGEGLDEQYF
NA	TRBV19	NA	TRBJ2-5	TGTGCCAGTAGTATTAGACAGGAGAGGGTTGAGACCCAGTACTTC	CASSIRQERVETQYF
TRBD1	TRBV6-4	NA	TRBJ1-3	TGTGCCAGCAGTGAACCACATGACAGGGGTAGTCCTGGAAACACCATATATTTT	CASSEPHDRGSPGNTIYF
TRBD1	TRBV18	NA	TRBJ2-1	TGTGCCAGCTCACCAAGTATCACAGGGGATGGTGAGCAGTTCTTC	CASSPSITGDGEQFF
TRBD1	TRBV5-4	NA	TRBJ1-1	TGTGCCAGCAGCTCTCGCATTGGGACAGGAGCAACTGAAGCTTTCTTT	CASSSRIGTGATEAFF
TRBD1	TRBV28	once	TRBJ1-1	TGTGCCAGCAAGACAGGGGAGGATCAAACTGAAGCTTTCTTT	CASKTGEDQTEAFF
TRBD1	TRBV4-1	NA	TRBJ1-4	TGCGCCAGCAGCCTCAGGGGGAGTAATGAAAAACTGTTTTTT	CASSLRGSNEKLFF
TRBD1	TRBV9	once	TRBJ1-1	TGTGCCAGCAGCGCGAAGGGGGCGAGGAGCACTGAAGCTTTCTTT	CASSAKGARSTEAFF
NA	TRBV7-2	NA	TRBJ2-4	TGTGCCAGCAGCTTTCGGGACACCATAGCCAAAAACATTCAGTACTTC	CASSFRDTIAKNIQYF
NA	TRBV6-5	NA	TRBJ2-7	TGTGCCAGCAGGTGGGGGGTCGAGCAGTACTTC	CASRWGVEQYF
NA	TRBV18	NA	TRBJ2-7	TGTGCCAGCTCACCGGAGGCCTACGAGCAGTACTTC	CASSPEAYEQYF
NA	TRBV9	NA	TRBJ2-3	TGTGCCAGCAGCCTAACTACTGGGGATACGCAGTATTTT	CASSLTTGDTQYF
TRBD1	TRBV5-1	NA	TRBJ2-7	TGCGCCAGCAGCGCGGGACAGGGGAGATCCTACGAGCAGTACTTC	CASSAGQGRSYEQYF
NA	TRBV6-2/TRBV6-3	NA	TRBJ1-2	TGTGCCAGCAGTAGACAGGTTCTCTATGGCTACACCTTC	CASSRQVLYGYTF
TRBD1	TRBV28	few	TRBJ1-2	TGTGCCAGCAGGACAGGGGGAGGTGGCTACACCTTC	CASRTGGGGYTF
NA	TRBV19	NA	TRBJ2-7	TGTGCCAGTAGCCGTGATGCTGGGGGGAACTACGAGCAGTACTTC	CASSRDAGGNYEQYF
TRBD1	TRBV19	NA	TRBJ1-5	TGTGCCAGTAGCACCGGACAGGGGGGGAATCAGCCCCAGCATTTT	CASSTGQGGNQPQHF
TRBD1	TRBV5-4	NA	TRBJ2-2	TGTGCCAGCAGCCTGGGACAGGGGGCGCGTACCGGGGAGCTGTTTTTT	CASSLGQGARTGELFF
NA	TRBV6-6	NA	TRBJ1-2	TGTGCCAGCAAAGAGGCGGGGGGCTACACCTTC	CASKEAGGYTF
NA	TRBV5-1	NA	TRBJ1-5	TGCGCCAGCAGCGTGGACAGCTACAGCAATCAGCCCCAGCATTTT	CASSVDSYSNQPQHF